Each of the 4 T cell receptor beta chains below was sequenced from the same sample in a study of blood T cells in healthy people across ages. Combining a sample-barcoded 5' primer with a J-beta primer mix, a second PCR ran for 7 to 11 cycles. MiXCR, applied by TCRdb to the 5' RACE reads, yields one record per CDR3 protein. The sample consists of some 1.4 million distinct CDR3 sequences, 35% to 45% of them appearing once. The material sequenced was blood. Receptors originate from a woman between 18 and 29 years old in good health.

This clonotype was counted a few times. V usage is TRBV29-1 and J usage is TRBJ2-3; D might be TRBD2 (6 bases). The CDR3 is 13 amino acids. Germline V CDR1 and CDR2: SQVTM, ANQGSEA. Between the trimmed V and J ends, which lost 8 bases and 2 bases, there was a span of 14 bases. The CDR3 DNA sequence: TGCAGCATCGGTACGGGGGACACAGATACGCAGTATTTT. Its translation is CSIGTGDTDTQYF.

This clonotype showed up many times. The chain has TRBV5-1 and TRBJ1-2; the match to TRBD1 covers 7 bases. CDR1 and CDR2 from the germline V gene are SGHRS and YFSETQ. Trimming removed 5 bases from V and 2 bases from J; junction bases left unmatched: 9. This CDR3 spans 15 amino acids. The CDR3 spells CASSFSLQGNYGYTF. The CDR3 DNA reads as TGCGCCAGCAGTTTTTCTCTACAGGGGAACTATGGCTACACCTTC.

The chain employs TRBV2 and TRBJ1-2, with a tentative D call TRBD1 (6 bases). Trimming pared 7 bases from V and 4 bases from J, leaving 19 bases between. The CDR3 loop spans 15 amino acids. CDR1 SNHLY and CDR2 FYNNEI come from the germline V gene. In DNA, the CDR3 is TGTGCCAGCATCCCCGACTTGGGAGGGGGCTATGGCTACACCTTC. This gives the protein CASIPDLGGGYGYTF.

On this clonotype itself: Germline and junction disagree at one end, which may indicate a read error. The chain is built from TRBV2 and TRBJ2-3; possible D gene TRBD2, 6 bases. Germline V gene data show CDR1 as SNHLY and CDR2 as FYNNEI. The CDR3 loop spans 17 amino acids. The chain's CDR3 is CASSELQLARSTDTRYF. CDR3 in DNA: TGTGCCAGCAGTGAATTGCAACTAGCTCGGAGCACAGATACGCGGTATTTT.